This T cell receptor (beta chain) was recorded in a study of human T cells and chemical hapten exposure. V shed 3 bases and J shed 9 bases, with 15 bases lying between them. Germline CDR1 reads LNHDA; CDR2 reads SQIVND (reference sequence). CDR3 length: 13 amino acids. Time point: patch test 2, 6 weeks after DPC sensitization. As to treatment: therapeutic diphenylcyclopropenone sensitization with weekly scalp DPC. From the RACE reads, TCRdb called clonotypes with MiXCR, one entry per CDR3 protein. Seen here are 85,000 to 100,000 distinct CDR3 sequences, approximately 10% observed once, and the top ten hold less than 2.5%.

The sequencing used whole blood, collected in connection with sensitization to the hapten diphenylcyclopropenone (DPC). The source of this sequence is a man between 40 and 49 years old with alopecia areata. Some clones in this sample may be carry-over from other donors' samples. The rearrangement uses TRBV19 and TRBJ2-7; TRBD2 might be the D (6 bases). CDR3: CASSMGGAGRQYV. The CDR3 DNA reads TGTGCCAGTAGTATGGGGGGAGCCGGGCGGCAGTACGTC.